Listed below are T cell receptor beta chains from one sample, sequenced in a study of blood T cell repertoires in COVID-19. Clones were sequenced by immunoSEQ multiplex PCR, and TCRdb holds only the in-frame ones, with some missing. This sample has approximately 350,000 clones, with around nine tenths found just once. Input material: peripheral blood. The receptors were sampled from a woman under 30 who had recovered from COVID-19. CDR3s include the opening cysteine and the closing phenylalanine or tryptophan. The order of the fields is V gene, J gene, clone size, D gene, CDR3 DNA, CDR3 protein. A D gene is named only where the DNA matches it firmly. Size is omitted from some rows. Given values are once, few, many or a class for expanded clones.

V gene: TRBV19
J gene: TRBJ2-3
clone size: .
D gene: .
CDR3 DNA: TGTGCCAGTAGGGGGTTAGCGGACCCCACAGATACGCAGTATTTT
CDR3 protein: CASRGLADPTDTQYF

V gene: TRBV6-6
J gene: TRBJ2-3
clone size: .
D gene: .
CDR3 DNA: TGTGCCAGCTGCCGAGGCACAGATACGCAGTATTTT
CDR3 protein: CASCRGTDTQYF

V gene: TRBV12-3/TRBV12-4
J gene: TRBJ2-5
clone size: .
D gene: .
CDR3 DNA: TGTGCCAGCAGTTTTAGTGTAGAGACCCAGTACTTC
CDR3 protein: CASSFSVETQYF

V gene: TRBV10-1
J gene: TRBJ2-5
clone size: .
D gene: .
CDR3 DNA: TGCGCCAGCAGTGAGGTAGGCAGGGGACAAGAGACCCAGTACTTC
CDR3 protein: CASSEVGRGQETQYF

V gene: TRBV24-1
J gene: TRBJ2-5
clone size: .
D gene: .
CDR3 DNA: TGTGCCACCAGTGCCGGGGCAGGGCGGGAAATGGGAGAGACCCAGTACTTC
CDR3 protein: CATSAGAGREMGETQYF

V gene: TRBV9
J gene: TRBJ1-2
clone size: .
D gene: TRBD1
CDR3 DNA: TGTGCCAGCAGCGTAGCTGAGGACAGGTCTAGCGGCTACACCTTC
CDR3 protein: CASSVAEDRSSGYTF

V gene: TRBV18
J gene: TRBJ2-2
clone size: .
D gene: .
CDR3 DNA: TGTGCCAGCTCACCCACAGGGAACACCGGGGAGCTGTTTTTT
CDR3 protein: CASSPTGNTGELFF

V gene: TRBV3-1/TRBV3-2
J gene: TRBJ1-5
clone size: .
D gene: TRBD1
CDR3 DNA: TGTGCCAGCAGCCAAGAAGGCGGGACAGGGGCGAATCAGCCCCAGCATTTT
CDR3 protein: CASSQEGGTGANQPQHF

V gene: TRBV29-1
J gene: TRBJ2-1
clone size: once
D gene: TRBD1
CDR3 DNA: TGCAGCTTCGGGACAGGGGGCAACGGTGAGCAGTTCTTC
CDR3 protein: CSFGTGGNGEQFF

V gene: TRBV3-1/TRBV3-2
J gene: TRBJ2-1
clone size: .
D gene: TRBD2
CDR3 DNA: TGTGCCAGCAGTCGGGTACTAGCGGACTACAATGAGCAGTTCTTC
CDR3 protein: CASSRVLADYNEQFF

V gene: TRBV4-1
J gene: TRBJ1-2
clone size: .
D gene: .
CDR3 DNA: TGCGCCAGCAGCCTCCCCTTAAGGGGGAAGTACTATGGCTACACCTTC
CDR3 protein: CASSLPLRGKYYGYTF

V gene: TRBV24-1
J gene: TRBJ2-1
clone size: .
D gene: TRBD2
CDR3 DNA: TGTGCCACCAGTGCTCGAGCGGGGGGGTATGATGAGCAGTTCTTC
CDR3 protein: CATSARAGGYDEQFF

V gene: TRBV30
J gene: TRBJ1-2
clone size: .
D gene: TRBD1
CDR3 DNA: TGTGCCTCGTCAGGGGGCCCTTATGGCTACACCTTC
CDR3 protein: CASSGGPYGYTF

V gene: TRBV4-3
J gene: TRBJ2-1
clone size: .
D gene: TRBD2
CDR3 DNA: TGCGCCAGCAGCCAAGATCTGCCTAGCGGATACAATGAGCAGTTCTTC
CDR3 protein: CASSQDLPSGYNEQFF

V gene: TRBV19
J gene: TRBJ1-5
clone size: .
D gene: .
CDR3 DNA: TGTGCCAGTACCAGGGATTATAGCAATCAGCCCCAGCATTTT
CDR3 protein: CASTRDYSNQPQHF

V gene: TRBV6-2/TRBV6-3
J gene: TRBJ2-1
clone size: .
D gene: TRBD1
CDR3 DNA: TGTGCCAGCAGTTACCCCCTCGGACAGGGGCCCAACAATGAGCAGTTCTTC
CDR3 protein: CASSYPLGQGPNNEQFF

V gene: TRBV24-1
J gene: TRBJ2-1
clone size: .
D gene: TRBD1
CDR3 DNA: TGTGCCACCAGTGACCGTGGACAGGTTACCTACAATGAGCAGTTCTTC
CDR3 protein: CATSDRGQVTYNEQFF

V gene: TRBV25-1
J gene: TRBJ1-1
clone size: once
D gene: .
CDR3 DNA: TGTGCCAGCAGTGAATATCGGGTTGAGTTCACTGAAGCTTTCTTT
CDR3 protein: CASSEYRVEFTEAFF

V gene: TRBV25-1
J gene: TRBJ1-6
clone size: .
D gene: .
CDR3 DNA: TGTGCCAGCAGTGAACCCAACAGGGAGCAGGGACCCCTCCACTTT
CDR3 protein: CASSEPNREQGPLHF

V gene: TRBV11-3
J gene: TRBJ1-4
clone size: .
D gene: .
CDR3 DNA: TGTGCCAGCAGCGCCAAGCACAGGGATGAAAAACTGTTTTTT
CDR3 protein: CASSAKHRDEKLFF

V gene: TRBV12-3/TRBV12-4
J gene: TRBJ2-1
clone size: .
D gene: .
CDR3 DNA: TGTGCCAGCAGTTCCCTCAGTGGCAATGAGCAGTTCTTC
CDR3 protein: CASSSLSGNEQFF

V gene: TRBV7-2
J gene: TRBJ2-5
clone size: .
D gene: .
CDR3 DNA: TGTGCCAGCAGCCCTCGAGTACGGGAGCAGTATGCGGGAGAGACCCAGTACTTC
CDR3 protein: CASSPRVREQYAGETQYF

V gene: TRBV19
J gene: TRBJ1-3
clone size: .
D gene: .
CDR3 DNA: TGTGCCAGTAGTCGGGGACAACACTCTGGAAACACCATATATTTT
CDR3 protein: CASSRGQHSGNTIYF

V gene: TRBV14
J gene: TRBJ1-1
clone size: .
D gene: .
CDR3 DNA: TGTGCCAGCAGCCAGACCCTCCAGGCCGTGAACACTGAAGCTTTCTTT
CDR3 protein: CASSQTLQAVNTEAFF

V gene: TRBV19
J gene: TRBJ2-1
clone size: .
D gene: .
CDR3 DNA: TGTGCCAGTAGTATCTATACAGGTAACTCCTACAATGAGCAGTTCTTC
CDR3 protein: CASSIYTGNSYNEQFF

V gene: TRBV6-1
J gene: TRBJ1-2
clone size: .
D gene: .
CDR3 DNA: TGTGCCAGCAGTGACCTCCTGGGGAGCGGCTACACCTTC
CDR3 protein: CASSDLLGSGYTF

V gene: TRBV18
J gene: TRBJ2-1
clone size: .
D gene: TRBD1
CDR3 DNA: TGTGCCAGCTCACTGGCCCAGGGGGCCTACAATGAGCAGTTCTTC
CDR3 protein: CASSLAQGAYNEQFF

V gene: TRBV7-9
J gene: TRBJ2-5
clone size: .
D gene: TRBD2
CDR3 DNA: TGTGCCAGCAGCCCCCCCCCAGCGGGGGGGACCCAGTACTTC
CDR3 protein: CASSPPPAGGTQYF

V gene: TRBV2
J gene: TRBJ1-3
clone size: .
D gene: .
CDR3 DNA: TGTGCCAGCAGTACCCAAATCTCGGGCATATATTTT
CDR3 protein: CASSTQISGIYF

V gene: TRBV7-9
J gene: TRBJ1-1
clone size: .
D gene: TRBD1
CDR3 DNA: TGTGCCAGCAGCGCCGGGACAGGGAACACTGAAGCTTTCTTT
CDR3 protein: CASSAGTGNTEAFF

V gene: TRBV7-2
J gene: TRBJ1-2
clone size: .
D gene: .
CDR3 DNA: TGTGCCAGCAGCTCTTGGGCAGAGAACTATGGCTACACCTTC
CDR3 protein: CASSSWAENYGYTF

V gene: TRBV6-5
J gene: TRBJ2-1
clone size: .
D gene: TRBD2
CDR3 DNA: TGTGCCAGCAGTTACACACTAGCGGGAGAGAACAATGAGCAGTTCTTC
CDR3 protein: CASSYTLAGENNEQFF

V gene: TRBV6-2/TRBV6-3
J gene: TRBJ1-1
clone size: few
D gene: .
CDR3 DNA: TGTGCCAGCAGCCACAGGGAAGTAGCTTTCTTT
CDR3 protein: CASSHREVAFF

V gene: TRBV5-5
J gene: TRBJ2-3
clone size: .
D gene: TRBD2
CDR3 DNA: TGTGCCAGCAGCTACGGGACTAGCGGGAGAGAAGATACGCAGTATTTT
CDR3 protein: CASSYGTSGREDTQYF

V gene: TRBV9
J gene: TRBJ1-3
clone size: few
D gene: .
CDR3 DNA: TGTGCCAGCAGCGTAGGTGAGGGAAGCTCTGGAAACACCATATATTTT
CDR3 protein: CASSVGEGSSGNTIYF

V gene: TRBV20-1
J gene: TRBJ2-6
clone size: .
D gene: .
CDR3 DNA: TGCAGTGCTAGTGGGGGCGGATCCTACTCTGGGGCCAACGTCCTGACTTTC
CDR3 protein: CSASGGGSYSGANVLTF

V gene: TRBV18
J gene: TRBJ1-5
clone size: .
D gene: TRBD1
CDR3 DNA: TGTGCCAGCTCACCGCGGGACAGGGTTACCGATCAGCCCCAGCATTTT
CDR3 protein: CASSPRDRVTDQPQHF

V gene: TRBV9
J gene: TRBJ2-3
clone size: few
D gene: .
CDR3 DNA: TGTGCCAGCAGCCTTACTATAGCTAGCACAGATACGCAGTATTTT
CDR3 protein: CASSLTIASTDTQYF

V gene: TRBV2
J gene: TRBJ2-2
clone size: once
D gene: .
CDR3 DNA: TGTGCCAGCAGTGAAGTCAGAGGTGGCACCGGGGAGCTGTTTTTT
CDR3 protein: CASSEVRGGTGELFF

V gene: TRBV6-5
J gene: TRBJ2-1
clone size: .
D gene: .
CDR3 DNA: TGTGCCAGCACTCGGGAGACACCCTATGGCGGTGAGCAGTTCTTC
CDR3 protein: CASTRETPYGGEQFF

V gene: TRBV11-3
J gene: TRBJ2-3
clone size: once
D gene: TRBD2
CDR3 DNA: TGTGCCAGCAGCTTAGGCACTAGCGGGAGGTTCACAGATACGCAGTATTTT
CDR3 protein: CASSLGTSGRFTDTQYF

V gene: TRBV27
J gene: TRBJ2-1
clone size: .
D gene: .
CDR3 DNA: TGTGCCAGCGCCACTGGCGTACTATACAATGAGCAGTTCTTC
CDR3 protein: CASATGVLYNEQFF

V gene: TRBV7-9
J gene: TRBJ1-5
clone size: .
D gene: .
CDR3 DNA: TGTGCCAGCAGCTCAGGGGCCCCGTATTCGGCCCAGCATTTT
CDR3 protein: CASSSGAPYSAQHF

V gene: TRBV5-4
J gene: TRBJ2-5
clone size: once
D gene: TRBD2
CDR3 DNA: TGTGCCAGCAGCTTGTCCCTAGCGGGGGAGACCCAGTACTTC
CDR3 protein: CASSLSLAGETQYF

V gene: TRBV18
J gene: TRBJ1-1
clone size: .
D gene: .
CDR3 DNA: TGTGCCAGCTCACCAAGCCATACTGAAGCTTTCTTT
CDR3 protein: CASSPSHTEAFF

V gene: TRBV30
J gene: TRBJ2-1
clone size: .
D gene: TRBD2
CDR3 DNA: TGTGCCTGGAGTTCCCCTACCCCGGGGGGACTGAACAATGAGCAGTTCTTC
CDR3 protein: CAWSSPTPGGLNNEQFF

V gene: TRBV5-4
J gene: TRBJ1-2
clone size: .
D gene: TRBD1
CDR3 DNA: TGTGCCAGCAGTTTCGCCGGACAGGGGGCGGGTGGCTACACCTTC
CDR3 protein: CASSFAGQGAGGYTF

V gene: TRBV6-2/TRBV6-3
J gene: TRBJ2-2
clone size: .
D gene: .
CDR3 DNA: TGTGCCAGCAGTTACTCGCCCCCCCGGGTTGGGGAGCTGTTTTTT
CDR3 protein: CASSYSPPRVGELFF

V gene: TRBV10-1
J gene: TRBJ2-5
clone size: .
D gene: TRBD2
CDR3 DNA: TGCGCCAGCAGTGAGTCTACCGGGACTAGCGGGAGGAAGACCCAGTACTTC
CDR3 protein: CASSESTGTSGRKTQYF

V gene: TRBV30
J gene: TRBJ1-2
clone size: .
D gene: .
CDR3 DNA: TGTGCCTGGGGTGGGAGAATCGGGGGGACTTACTATGGCTACACCTTC
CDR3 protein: CAWGGRIGGTYYGYTF